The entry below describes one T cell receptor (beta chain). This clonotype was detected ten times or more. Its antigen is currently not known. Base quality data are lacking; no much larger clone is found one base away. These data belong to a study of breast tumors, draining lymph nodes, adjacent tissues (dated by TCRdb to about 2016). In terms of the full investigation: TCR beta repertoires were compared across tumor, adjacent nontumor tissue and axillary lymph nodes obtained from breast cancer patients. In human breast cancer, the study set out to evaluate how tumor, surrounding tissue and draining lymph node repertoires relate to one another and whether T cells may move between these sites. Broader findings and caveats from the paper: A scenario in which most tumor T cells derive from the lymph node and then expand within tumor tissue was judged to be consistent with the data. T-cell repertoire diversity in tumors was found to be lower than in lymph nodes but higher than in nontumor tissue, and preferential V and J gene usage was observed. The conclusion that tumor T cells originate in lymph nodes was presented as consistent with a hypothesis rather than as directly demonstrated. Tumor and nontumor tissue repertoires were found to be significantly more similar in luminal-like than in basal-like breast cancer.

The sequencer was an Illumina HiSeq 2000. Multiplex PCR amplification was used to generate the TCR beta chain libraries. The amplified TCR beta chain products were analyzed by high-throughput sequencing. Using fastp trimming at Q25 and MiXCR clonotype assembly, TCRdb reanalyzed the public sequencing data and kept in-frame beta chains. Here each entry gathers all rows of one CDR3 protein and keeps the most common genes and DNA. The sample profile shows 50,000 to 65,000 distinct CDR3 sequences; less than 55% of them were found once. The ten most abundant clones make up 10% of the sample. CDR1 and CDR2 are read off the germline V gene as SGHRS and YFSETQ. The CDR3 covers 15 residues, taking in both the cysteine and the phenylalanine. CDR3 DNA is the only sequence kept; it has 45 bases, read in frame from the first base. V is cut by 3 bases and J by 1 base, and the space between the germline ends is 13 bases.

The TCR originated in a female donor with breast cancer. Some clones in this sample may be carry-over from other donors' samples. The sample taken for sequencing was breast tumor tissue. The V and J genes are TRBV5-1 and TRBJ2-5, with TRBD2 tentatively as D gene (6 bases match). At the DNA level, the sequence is TGCGCCAGCAGCTCCGGCGGGGCTGTCCAAGAGACCCAGTACTTC. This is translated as CASSSGGAVQETQYF.